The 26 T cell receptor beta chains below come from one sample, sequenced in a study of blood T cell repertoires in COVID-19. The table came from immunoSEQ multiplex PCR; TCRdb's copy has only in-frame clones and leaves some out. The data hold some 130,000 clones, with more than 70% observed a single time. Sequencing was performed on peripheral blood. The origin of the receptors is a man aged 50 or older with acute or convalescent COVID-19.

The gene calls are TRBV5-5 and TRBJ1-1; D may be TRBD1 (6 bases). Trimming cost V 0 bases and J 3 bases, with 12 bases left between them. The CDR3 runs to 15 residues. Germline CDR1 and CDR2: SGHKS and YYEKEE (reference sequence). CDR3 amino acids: CASSLVGGGDTEAFF. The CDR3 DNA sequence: TGTGCCAGCAGCTTGGTAGGGGGTGGTGACACTGAAGCTTTCTTT.

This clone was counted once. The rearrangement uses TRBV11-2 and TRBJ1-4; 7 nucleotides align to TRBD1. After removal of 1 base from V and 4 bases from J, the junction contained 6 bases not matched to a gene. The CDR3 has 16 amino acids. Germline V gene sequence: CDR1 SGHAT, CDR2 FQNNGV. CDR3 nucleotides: TGTGCCAGCAGCTTAGGAAGTGGGACAGTTAATGAAAAACTGTTTTTT. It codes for CASSLGSGTVNEKLFF. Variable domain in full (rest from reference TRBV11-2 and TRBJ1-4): EAGVAQSPRYKIIEKRQSVAFWCNPISGHATLYWYQQILGQGPKLLIQFQNNGVVDDSQLPKDRFSAERLKGVDSTLKIQPAKLEDSAVYLCASSLGSGTVNEKLFFGSGTQLSVL.

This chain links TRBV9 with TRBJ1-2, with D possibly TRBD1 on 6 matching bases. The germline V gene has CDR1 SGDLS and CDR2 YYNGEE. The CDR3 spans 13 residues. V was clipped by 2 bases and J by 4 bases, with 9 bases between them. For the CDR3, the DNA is TGTGCCAGCAGCGTTCTGACAGGCTATGGCTACACCTTC. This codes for CASSVLTGYGYTF. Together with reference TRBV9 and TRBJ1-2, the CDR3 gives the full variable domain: DSGVTQTPKHLITATGQRVTLRCSPRSGDLSVYWYQQSLDQGLQFLIQYYNGEERAKGNILERFSAQQFPDLHSELNLSSLELGDSALYFCASSVLTGYGYTFGSGTRLTVV.

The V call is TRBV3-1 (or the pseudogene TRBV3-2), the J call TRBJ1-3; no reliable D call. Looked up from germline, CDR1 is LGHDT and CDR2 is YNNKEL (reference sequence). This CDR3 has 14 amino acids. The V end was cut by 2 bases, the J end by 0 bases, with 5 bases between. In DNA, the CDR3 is TGTGCCAGCAGCCAATCACACTCTGGAAACACCATATATTTT. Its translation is CASSQSHSGNTIYF.

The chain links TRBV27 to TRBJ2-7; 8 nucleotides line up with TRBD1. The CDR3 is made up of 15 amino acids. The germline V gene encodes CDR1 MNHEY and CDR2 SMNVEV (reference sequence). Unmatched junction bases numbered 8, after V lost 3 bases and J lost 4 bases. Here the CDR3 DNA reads TGTGCCAGCAGTTTTCTAGACAGGGGTTTTTACGAGCAGTACTTC. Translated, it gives CASSFLDRGFYEQYF.

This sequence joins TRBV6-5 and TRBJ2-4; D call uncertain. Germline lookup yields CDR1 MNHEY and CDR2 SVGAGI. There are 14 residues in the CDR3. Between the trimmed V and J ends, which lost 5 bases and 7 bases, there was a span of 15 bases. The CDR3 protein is CASSPPGLRNIQYF. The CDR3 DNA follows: TGTGCCAGCAGTCCCCCTGGTCTGAGGAACATTCAGTACTTC.

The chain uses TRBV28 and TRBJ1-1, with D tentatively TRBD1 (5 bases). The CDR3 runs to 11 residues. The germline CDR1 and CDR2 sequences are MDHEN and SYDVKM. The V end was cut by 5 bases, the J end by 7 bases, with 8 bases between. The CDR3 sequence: CASSLQGEAFF. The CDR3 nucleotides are TGTGCCAGCAGTCTCCAGGGTGAAGCTTTCTTT.

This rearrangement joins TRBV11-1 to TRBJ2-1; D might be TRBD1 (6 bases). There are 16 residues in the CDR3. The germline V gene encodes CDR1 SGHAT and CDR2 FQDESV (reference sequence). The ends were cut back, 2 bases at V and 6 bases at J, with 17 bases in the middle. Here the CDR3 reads CASSLTTGPPSNEQFF. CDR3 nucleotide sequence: TGTGCCAGCAGCTTAACTACAGGGCCCCCGTCCAATGAGCAGTTCTTC.

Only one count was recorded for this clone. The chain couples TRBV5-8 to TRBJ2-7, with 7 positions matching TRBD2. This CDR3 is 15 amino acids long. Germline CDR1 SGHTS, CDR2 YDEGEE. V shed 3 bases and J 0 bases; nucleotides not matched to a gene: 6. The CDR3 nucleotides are TGTGCCAGCAGCTGGGGGGGGACCCTCTCCTACGAGCAGTACTTC. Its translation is CASSWGGTLSYEQYF. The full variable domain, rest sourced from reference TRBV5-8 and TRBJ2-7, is EAGVTQSPTHLIKTRGQQATLRCSPISGHTSVYWYQQALGLGLQFLLWYDEGEERNRGNFPPRFSGRQFPNYSSELNVNALELEDSALYLCASSWGGTLSYEQYFGPGTRLTVT.

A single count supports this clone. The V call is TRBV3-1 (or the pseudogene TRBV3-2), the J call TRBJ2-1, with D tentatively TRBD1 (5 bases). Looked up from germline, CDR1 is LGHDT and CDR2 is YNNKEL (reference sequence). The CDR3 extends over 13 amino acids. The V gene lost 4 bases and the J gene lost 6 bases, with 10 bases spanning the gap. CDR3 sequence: CASSRAGINEQFF. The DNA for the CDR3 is TGTGCCAGCAGCCGCGCAGGGATCAATGAGCAGTTCTTC.

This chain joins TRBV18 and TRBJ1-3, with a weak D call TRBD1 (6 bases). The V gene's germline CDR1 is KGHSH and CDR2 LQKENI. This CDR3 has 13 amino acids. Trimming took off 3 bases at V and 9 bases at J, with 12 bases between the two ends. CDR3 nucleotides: TGTGCCAGCTCACCGATGGACAGTTTCACCATATATTTT. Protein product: CASSPMDSFTIYF.

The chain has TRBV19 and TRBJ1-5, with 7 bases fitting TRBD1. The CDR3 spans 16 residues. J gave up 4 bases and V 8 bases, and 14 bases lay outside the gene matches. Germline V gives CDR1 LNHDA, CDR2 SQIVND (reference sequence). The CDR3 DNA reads TGTGCCAGTTTTGACAGGGCTGGGGTAACGAATCAGCCCCAGCATTTT. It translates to CASFDRAGVTNQPQHF. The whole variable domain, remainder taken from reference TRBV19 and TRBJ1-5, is DGGITQSPKYLFRKEGQNVTLSCEQNLNHDAMYWYRQDPGQGLRLIYYSQIVNDFQKGDIAEGYSVSREKKESFPLTVTSAQKNPTAFYLCASFDRAGVTNQPQHFGDGTRLSIL.

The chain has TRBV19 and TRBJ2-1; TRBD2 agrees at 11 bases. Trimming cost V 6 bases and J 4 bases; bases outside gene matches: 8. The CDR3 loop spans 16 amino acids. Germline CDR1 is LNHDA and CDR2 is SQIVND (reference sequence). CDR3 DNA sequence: TGTGCCAGTAGCCGACTAGCGGGAAGAATTTACAATGAGCAGTTCTTC. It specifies CASSRLAGRIYNEQFF.

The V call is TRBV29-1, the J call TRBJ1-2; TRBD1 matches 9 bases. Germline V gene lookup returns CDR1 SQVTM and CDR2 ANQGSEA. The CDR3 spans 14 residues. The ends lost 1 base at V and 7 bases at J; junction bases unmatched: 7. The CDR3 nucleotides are TGCAGCGTTGAAGGGAGACAGGGGGATTCTGGCTACACCTTC. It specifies CSVEGRQGDSGYTF.

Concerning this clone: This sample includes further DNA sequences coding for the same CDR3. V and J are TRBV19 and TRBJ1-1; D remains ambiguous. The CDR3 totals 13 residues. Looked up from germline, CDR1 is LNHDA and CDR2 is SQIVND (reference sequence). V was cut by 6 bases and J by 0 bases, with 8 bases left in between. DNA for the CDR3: TGTGCCAGTAGCCTAGAGATGAACACTGAAGCTTTCTTT. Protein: CASSLEMNTEAFF.

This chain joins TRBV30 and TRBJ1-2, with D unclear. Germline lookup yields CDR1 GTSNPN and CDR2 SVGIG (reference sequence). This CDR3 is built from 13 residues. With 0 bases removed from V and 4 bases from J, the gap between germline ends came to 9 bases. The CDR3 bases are TGTGCCTGGAGTGTATCACTCGCCTATGGCTACACCTTC. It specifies CAWSVSLAYGYTF.

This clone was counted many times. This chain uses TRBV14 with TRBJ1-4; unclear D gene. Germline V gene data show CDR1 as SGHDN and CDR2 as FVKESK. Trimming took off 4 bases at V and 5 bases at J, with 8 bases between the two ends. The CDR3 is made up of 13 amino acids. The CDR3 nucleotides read TGTGCCAGCAGCCGCCGGGAGAATGAAAAACTGTTTTTT. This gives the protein CASSRRENEKLFF.

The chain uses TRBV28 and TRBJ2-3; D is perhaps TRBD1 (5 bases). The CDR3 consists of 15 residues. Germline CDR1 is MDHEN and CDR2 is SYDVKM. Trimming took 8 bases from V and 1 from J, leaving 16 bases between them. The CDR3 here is CASGLGQFGTDTQYF. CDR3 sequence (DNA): TGTGCCAGCGGATTGGGGCAGTTTGGCACAGATACGCAGTATTTT.

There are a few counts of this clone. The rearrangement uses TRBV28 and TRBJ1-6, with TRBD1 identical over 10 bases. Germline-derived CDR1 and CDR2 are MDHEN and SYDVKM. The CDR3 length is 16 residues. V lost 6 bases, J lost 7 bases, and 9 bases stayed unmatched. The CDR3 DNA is TGTGCCAGCAGCGACCGGGACAGGGGTCGGAATTCACCCCTCCACTTT. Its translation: CASSDRDRGRNSPLHF.

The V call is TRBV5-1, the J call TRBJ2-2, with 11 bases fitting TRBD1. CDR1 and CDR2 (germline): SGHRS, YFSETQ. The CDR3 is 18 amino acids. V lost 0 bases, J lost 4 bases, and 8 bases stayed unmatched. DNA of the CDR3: TGCGCCAGCAGCTTGGGCCCTCCGGGACAGGGGGGCACCGGGGAGCTGTTTTTT. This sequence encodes CASSLGPPGQGGTGELFF. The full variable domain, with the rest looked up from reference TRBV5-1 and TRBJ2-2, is KAGVTQTPRYLIKTRGQQVTLSCSPISGHRSVSWYQQTPGQGLQFLFEYFSETQRNKGNFPGRFSGRQFSNSRSEMNVSTLELGDSALYLCASSLGPPGQGGTGELFFGEGSRLTVL.

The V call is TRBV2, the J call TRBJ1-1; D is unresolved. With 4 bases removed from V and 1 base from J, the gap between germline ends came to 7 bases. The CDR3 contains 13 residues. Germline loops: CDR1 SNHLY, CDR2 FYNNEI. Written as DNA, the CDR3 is TGTGCCAGCAGTGGGCGACAGAACACTGAAGCTTTCTTT. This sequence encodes CASSGRQNTEAFF.

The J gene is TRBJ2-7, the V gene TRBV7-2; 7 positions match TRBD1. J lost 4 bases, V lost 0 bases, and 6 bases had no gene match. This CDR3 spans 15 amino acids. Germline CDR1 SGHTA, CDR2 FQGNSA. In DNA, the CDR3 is TGTGCCAGCAGCTTAGCCCCGGGACAGATATACGAGCAGTACTTC. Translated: CASSLAPGQIYEQYF.

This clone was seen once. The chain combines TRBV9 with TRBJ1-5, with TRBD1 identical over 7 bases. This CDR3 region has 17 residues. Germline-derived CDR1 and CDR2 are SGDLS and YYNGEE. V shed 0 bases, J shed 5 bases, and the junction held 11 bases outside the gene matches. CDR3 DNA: TGTGCCAGCAGCGTAGCGACAGGGTCCAGGTATGATCAGCCCCAGCATTTT. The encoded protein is CASSVATGSRYDQPQHF.

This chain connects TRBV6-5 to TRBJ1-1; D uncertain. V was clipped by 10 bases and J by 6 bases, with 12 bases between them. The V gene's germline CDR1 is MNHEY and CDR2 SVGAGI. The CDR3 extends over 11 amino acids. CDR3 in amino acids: CATRTGAEAFF. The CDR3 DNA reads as TGTGCCACTAGAACCGGGGCTGAAGCTTTCTTT.

This chain's CDR3 is CASSFNQGQYYGYTF. CDR3 DNA sequence: TGTGCCAGCAGTTTTAACCAGGGTCAGTACTATGGCTACACCTTC. This chain connects TRBV27 to TRBJ1-2; tentative D call: TRBD1 (5 bases). V lost 3 bases to trimming and J lost 3 bases, with 14 bases between them. The CDR3 contains 15 residues. In germline, CDR1 is MNHEY, CDR2 SMNVEV (reference sequence).

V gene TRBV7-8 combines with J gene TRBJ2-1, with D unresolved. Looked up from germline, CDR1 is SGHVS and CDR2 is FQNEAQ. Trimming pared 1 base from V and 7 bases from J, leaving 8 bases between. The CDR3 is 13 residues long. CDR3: CASSLVRGNEQFF. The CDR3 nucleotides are TGTGCCAGCAGCTTAGTTCGAGGAAATGAGCAGTTCTTC.